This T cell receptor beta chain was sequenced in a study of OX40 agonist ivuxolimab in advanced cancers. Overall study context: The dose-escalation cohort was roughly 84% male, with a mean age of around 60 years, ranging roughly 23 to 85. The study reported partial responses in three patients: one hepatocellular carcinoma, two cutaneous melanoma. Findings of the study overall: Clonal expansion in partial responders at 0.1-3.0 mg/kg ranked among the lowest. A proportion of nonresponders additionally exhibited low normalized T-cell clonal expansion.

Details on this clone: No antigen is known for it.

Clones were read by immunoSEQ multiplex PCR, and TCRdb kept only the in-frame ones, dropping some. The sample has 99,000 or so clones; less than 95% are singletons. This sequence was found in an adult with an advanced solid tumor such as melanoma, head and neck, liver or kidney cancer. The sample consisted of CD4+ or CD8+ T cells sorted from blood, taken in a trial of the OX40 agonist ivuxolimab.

DNA for the CDR3: TGTGCCAGCGCCCTGGGGGATACGCAGTATTTT. Its protein is CASALGDTQYF. The rearrangement links TRBV6-5 to TRBJ2-3; no clear D. V gave up 8 bases and J gave up 6 bases, with 9 bases separating them. The CDR3 totals 11 residues. Germline V gene lookup returns CDR1 MNHEY and CDR2 SVGAGI.